This TCR beta chain was observed in a study of graft-versus-host responses after intestinal transplantation. This clone was observed once. The table came from immunoSEQ multiplex PCR; TCRdb's copy has only in-frame clones and leaves some out. The sample holds more than 55,000 clones, 85% to 90% seen once. The material was PBMCs, obtained 26 days after transplant. This TCR derives from a human patient who received an intestinal transplant, so some T cells may come from the graft donor.

CDR3 in amino acids: CAIGFGGPNTEAFF. The DNA of the CDR3 is TGTGCCATCGGGTTCGGAGGGCCGAACACTGAAGCTTTCTTT. The rearrangement joins TRBV10-3 to TRBJ1-1; D uncertain. Germline-derived CDR1 and CDR2 are ENHRY and SYGVKD. V shed 8 bases and J shed 1 base, with 14 bases lying between them. The CDR3 totals 14 residues.